This T cell receptor (beta chain) was recovered during a study of T cells in Graves' hyperthyroidism and ophthalmopathy. This clonotype was seen repeatedly, ten times or more. The CDR3 is 14 amino acids. Between the trimmed V and J ends, which lost 0 bases and 9 bases, there was a span of 15 bases. From germline, CDR1 is GTSNPN and CDR2 SVGIG (reference sequence). Template material for amplifying TCR beta CDR3 regions consisted of RNA transcripts. The HTBI primer set drove a first-round RT-PCR of the TCR CDR3. TCRdb re-derived calls from the multiplex PCR reads in MiXCR, one entry per CDR3 protein. Of some 500,000 distinct CDR3 sequences in the sample, approximately 15% were seen once.

The V call is TRBV30, the J call TRBJ1-5, with unresolved D. The sequencing sample was made of blood. The TCR comes from a woman aged 18-29 years with Graves' hyperthyroidism. DNA of the CDR3: TGTGCCTGGAGTGTAGGGCGGGCCGCCCGGCCCCAGCATTTT. Translated: CAWSVGRAARPQHF.